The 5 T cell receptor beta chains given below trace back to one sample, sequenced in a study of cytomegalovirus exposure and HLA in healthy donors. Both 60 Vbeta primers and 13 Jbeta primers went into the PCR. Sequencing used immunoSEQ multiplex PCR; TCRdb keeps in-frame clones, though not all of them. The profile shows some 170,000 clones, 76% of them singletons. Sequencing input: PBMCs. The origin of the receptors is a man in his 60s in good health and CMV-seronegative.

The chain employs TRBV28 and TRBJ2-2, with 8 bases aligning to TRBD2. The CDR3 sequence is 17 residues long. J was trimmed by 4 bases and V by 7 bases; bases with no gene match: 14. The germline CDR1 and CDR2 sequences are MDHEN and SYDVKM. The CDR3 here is CASTDYFGSGGTGELFF. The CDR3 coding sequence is TGTGCCAGCACCGACTACTTCGGCAGCGGGGGCACCGGGGAGCTGTTTTTT.

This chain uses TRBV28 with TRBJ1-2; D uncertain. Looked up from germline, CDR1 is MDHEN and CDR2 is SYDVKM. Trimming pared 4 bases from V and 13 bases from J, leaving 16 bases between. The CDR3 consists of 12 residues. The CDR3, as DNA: TGTGCCAGCAGTTCCTCCCAGTACCGTATCACCTTC. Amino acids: CASSSSQYRITF.

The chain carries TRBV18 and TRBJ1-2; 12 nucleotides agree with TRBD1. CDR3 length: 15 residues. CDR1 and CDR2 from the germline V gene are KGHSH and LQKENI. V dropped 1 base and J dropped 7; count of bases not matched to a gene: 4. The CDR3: CASSPQGQGAPGYTF. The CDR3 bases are TGTGCCAGCTCACCACAGGGACAGGGGGCGCCTGGCTACACCTTC.

CDR3 in DNA: TGTGCCAGCAGCTTAAGCCGGGGTGTTAGCAAGCAGTTCTTC. Residues: CASSLSRGVSKQFF. The J gene is TRBJ2-1, the V gene TRBV11-3; tentative D call: TRBD2 (5 bases). CDR1 is SGHNT, CDR2 YENEEA, per germline. This CDR3 comprises 14 residues. The V gene lost 2 bases and the J gene lost 11 bases, with 16 bases spanning the gap.

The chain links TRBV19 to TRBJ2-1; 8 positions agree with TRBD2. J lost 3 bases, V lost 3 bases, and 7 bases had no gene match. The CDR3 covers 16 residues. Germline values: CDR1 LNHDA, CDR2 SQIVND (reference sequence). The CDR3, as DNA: TGTGCCAGTAGTATCCCCTCCGGGGGGGTCTACAATGAGCAGTTCTTC. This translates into CASSIPSGGVYNEQFF.